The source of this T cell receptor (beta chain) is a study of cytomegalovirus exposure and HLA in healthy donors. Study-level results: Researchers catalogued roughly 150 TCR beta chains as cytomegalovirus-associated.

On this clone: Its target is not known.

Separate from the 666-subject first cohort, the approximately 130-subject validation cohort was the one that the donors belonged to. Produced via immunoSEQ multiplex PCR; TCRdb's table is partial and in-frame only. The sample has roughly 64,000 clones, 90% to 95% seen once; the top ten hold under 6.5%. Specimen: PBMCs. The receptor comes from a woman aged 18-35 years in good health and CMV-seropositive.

The CDR3 bases are TGTGCCAGCAGCTATCAGGAGAACACTGAAGCTTTCTTT. This codes for CASSYQENTEAFF. This chain uses TRBV7-8 with TRBJ1-1, with unresolved D. The germline V gene encodes CDR1 SGHVS and CDR2 FQNEAQ. The CDR3 is made up of 13 amino acids. V dropped 4 bases and J dropped 1 base, with 7 bases sitting between them.